The 11 T cell receptor beta chains listed next were all sequenced from one sample in a study of OX40 agonist ivuxolimab in advanced cancers. Libraries were prepared by immunoSEQ multiplex PCR; TCRdb keeps only in-frame clonotypes and omits some of them. This sample has 45,000 to 70,000 clones, with around nine tenths found just once. The sample in question was CD4+ or CD8+ T cells sorted from blood, obtained in a trial of the OX40 agonist ivuxolimab. These receptors were taken from an adult with an advanced solid tumor such as melanoma, head and neck, liver or kidney cancer.

The J gene is TRBJ2-7, the V gene TRBV28; D gene ambiguous. The V and J ends lost 3 bases and 2 bases respectively, with 8 bases between them. The CDR3 is made up of 13 amino acids. CDR1 and CDR2 (germline): MDHEN, SYDVKM. The CDR3 here is CASSFTLPYEQYF. The DNA of the CDR3 is TGTGCCAGCAGTTTCACTCTACCCTACGAGCAGTACTTC.

V and J are TRBV9 and TRBJ2-2; 11 bases are a match to TRBD1. Germline loops: CDR1 SGDLS, CDR2 YYNGEE. The CDR3 is 15 amino acids. The V segment lost 5 bases and the J segment 7 bases; nucleotides outside the gene matches: 7. The DNA for the CDR3 is TGTGCCAGCAGGGGGACAGGGGGACTTCACGGGGAGCTGTTTTTT. Its translation is CASRGTGGLHGELFF.

This clone was recorded once. This CDR3 reads CASSKVWTSGYEQYF. The DNA for the CDR3 is TGTGCCAGCAGCAAAGTATGGACTAGCGGCTACGAGCAGTACTTC. V and J are TRBV21-1 and TRBJ2-7; the table's TRBD2 call for D was not verified on the DNA. TRBV21-1 is an annotated pseudogene. The CDR3 sequence is 15 residues long.

The rearrangement uses TRBV19 and TRBJ1-5, with 12 positions matching TRBD1. V was pared by 2 bases and J by 6 bases, with 5 bases of the junction left unmatched. Germline V gene lookup returns CDR1 LNHDA and CDR2 SQIVND (reference sequence). The CDR3 spans 16 residues. The CDR3 loop reads CASSIPGQGARQPQHF. In DNA form, the CDR3 reads TGTGCCAGTAGTATACCGGGACAGGGGGCTCGTCAGCCCCAGCATTTT.

The rearrangement uses TRBV14 and TRBJ2-2, with TRBD2 as a possible D gene (5 bases). From germline, CDR1 is SGHDN and CDR2 FVKESK. The CDR3 sequence is 14 residues long. The ends were cut back, 5 bases at V and 1 base at J, with 8 bases in the middle. The CDR3 DNA is TGTGCCAGCAGCGAGGACTGGAACACCGGGGAGCTGTTTTTT. It yields the protein CASSEDWNTGELFF.

The chain is built from TRBV23-1 and TRBJ1-5, with D hard to call. TRBV23-1 is an ORF, and what it does is uncertain. V gave up 6 bases and J gave up 0 bases, with 9 bases separating them. This CDR3 contains 14 residues. CDR3 in DNA: TGCGCCAGCAGACCTATCTTTAGCAATCAGCCCCAGCATTTT. It translates to CASRPIFSNQPQHF.

The chain links TRBV7-3 to TRBJ2-7; D possibly uses TRBD1 or TRBD2 (6 bases each). CDR1 is SGHTA, CDR2 FQGTGA, per germline. Trimming shortened V by 5 bases and J by 1 base, and 12 bases separated the two germline ends. The CDR3 extends over 14 amino acids. CDR3 protein: CASSPQGRSYEQYF. As DNA, the CDR3 is TGTGCCAGCAGCCCTCAGGGGAGGTCCTACGAGCAGTACTTC.

This chain connects TRBV5-8 to TRBJ1-5, with D perhaps matching TRBD1 (6 bases). V was pared by 1 base and J by 4 bases, with 12 bases between. Germline V gene sequence: CDR1 SGHTS, CDR2 YDEGEE. The CDR3 length is 15 residues. This chain's CDR3 is CASSLQDRRNQPQHF. Here the CDR3 DNA reads TGTGCCAGCAGCTTGCAAGACAGGCGTAATCAGCCCCAGCATTTT. The full variable domain, completed using reference TRBV5-8 and TRBJ1-5, is EAGVTQSPTHLIKTRGQQATLRCSPISGHTSVYWYQQALGLGLQFLLWYDEGEERNRGNFPPRFSGRQFPNYSSELNVNALELEDSALYLCASSLQDRRNQPQHFGDGTRLSIL.

V gene TRBV5-4 combines with J gene TRBJ1-3; D possibly corresponds to TRBD1 (6 bases). Germline CDR1 reads SGHNT; CDR2 reads YYREEE (reference sequence). V lost 4 bases and J 3 bases, leaving 14 bases between the germline ends. There are 15 residues in the CDR3. This chain's CDR3 is CASSITQGFGNTIYF. The CDR3 region has the DNA TGTGCCAGCAGCATAACACAGGGTTTTGGAAACACCATATATTTT.

This sequence joins TRBV28 and TRBJ1-2, with D possibly matching TRBD1 (6 bases). The V gene's germline CDR1 is MDHEN and CDR2 SYDVKM. V was shortened by 7 bases and J by 8 bases, with 14 bases between the two germline ends. The CDR3 extends over 12 amino acids. The CDR3 is CASITGPGGYTF. CDR3 bases: TGTGCCAGCATCACAGGGCCGGGAGGCTACACCTTC.

J is TRBJ2-5 and V is TRBV30, with a possible D match to TRBD1 (6 bases). Trimming stripped 3 bases from V and 5 bases from J, with 13 bases between. This CDR3 has 13 amino acids. Germline lookup yields CDR1 GTSNPN and CDR2 SVGIG (reference sequence). The CDR3: CAWSRTGSETQYF. The DNA for the CDR3 is TGTGCCTGGAGCCGAACAGGGAGTGAGACCCAGTACTTC.